This entry lists 10 T cell receptor beta chains sequenced from one sample in a study of glioma-infiltrating T cells after dendritic cell vaccination. The time point was: after dendritic cell vaccination, including at tumor progression/relapse. Clones were read by immunoSEQ multiplex PCR, and TCRdb kept only the in-frame ones, dropping some. The sample holds under 130,000 clones, around 91% seen once. This material consisted of blood, taken after dendritic cell vaccination. These receptors were obtained from a human donor with glioblastoma.

The chain joins TRBV29-1 to TRBJ1-5, with D tentatively TRBD1 (5 bases). The germline V and J ends were trimmed by 6 bases and 6 bases, with 15 bases remaining between them. Per the germline V gene, CDR1 is SQVTM and CDR2 is ANQGSEA. The CDR3 spans 13 residues. The chain's CDR3 is CSVLGGLGQPQHF. CDR3 DNA: TGCAGCGTCCTTGGGGGACTCGGTCAGCCCCAGCATTTT.

This chain connects TRBV13 to TRBJ2-7, with a weak D call TRBD2 (7 bases). V gave up 0 bases and J gave up 6 bases, with 18 bases separating them. The CDR3 length is 16 residues. The germline V gene has CDR1 PRHDT and CDR2 FYEKMQ (reference sequence). In DNA, the CDR3 is TGTGCCAGCAGCTTAGGCCGGCGGGGGCGCCTCCTCGAGCAGTACTTC. Protein product: CASSLGRRGRLLEQYF.

This chain links TRBV20-1 with TRBJ1-1, with a possible D match to TRBD1 (5 bases). Germline CDR1 reads DFQATT; CDR2 reads SNEGSKA (reference sequence). V lost 5 bases, J lost 7 bases, and 11 bases lay in between. The CDR3 is 11 residues long. This chain's CDR3 is CSAPLTVEAFF. The CDR3 DNA follows: TGCAGTGCTCCTCTGACAGTTGAAGCTTTCTTT.

The chain couples TRBV7-8 to TRBJ2-7; 13 bases fit TRBD2. Germline loops: CDR1 SGHVS, CDR2 FQNEAQ. This CDR3 region has 17 residues. With 5 bases clipped from V and 5 bases from J, the junction kept 12 bases outside the gene matches. The CDR3 coding sequence is TGTGCCAGCAGCCTCCGTCGAGCAGGGACTAGCGGGAACGAGCAGTACTTC. Amino acids: CASSLRRAGTSGNEQYF.

This rearrangement joins TRBV11-3 to TRBJ2-5; D is ambiguous. With 5 bases removed from V and 6 bases from J, the gap between germline ends came to 7 bases. Germline V lookup: CDR1 SGHNT, CDR2 YENEEA. The CDR3 extends over 11 amino acids. CDR3: CASSRVKTQYF. Written as DNA, the CDR3 is TGTGCCAGCAGCCGTGTAAAGACCCAGTACTTC.

In this sample, this clone turned up once. The CDR3 region is CAWSVWGRSPLHF. The CDR3 nucleotides are TGTGCCTGGAGTGTTTGGGGGCGGTCACCCCTCCACTTT. The chain joins TRBV30 to TRBJ1-6; D perhaps matches TRBD1 (6 bases). CDR3 length: 13 residues. CDR1 is GTSNPN and CDR2 is SVGIG in the germline V gene (reference sequence). The V end was cut by 0 bases, the J end by 10 bases, with 10 bases between.

The rearrangement uses TRBV18 and TRBJ1-1, with D maybe TRBD1 (5 bases). With 6 bases removed from V and 3 bases from J, the gap between germline ends came to 11 bases. This CDR3 has 13 amino acids. Germline CDR1 KGHSH, CDR2 LQKENI. CDR3 in amino acids: CASSPDSYTEAFF. The CDR3 DNA reads TGTGCCAGCTCTCCCGACAGCTACACTGAAGCTTTCTTT.

The rearrangement uses TRBV28 and TRBJ1-1, with D uncertain. V was clipped by 4 bases and J by 5 bases, with 14 bases between them. The CDR3 has 14 residues. Per germline, CDR1 MDHEN and CDR2 SYDVKM. The CDR3 region has the DNA TGTGCCAGCAGTTCAACTAATGGTCGGACTGAAGCTTTCTTT. Translated, it gives CASSSTNGRTEAFF.

The rearrangement uses TRBV5-1 and TRBJ2-2; TRBD2 is a possible D gene (5 bases). The germline V and J ends were trimmed by 6 bases and 6 bases, with 15 bases remaining between them. The germline V gene has CDR1 SGHRS and CDR2 YFSETQ. The CDR3 spans 14 residues. CDR3 region: CASMRLQAAGELFF. The CDR3 DNA is TGCGCCAGCATGAGGCTACAAGCGGCCGGGGAGCTGTTTTTT.

The gene calls are TRBV7-3 and TRBJ2-3; 7 bases align to TRBD2. The J segment lost 2 bases and the V segment lost 2 bases, leaving 4 bases of the junction unmatched. This CDR3 has 15 residues. Germline loops: CDR1 SGHTA, CDR2 FQGTGA. CDR3 sequence reads: CASSLAGVLTDTQYF. CDR3 DNA sequence: TGTGCCAGCAGCTTAGCGGGGGTGCTCACAGATACGCAGTATTTT.